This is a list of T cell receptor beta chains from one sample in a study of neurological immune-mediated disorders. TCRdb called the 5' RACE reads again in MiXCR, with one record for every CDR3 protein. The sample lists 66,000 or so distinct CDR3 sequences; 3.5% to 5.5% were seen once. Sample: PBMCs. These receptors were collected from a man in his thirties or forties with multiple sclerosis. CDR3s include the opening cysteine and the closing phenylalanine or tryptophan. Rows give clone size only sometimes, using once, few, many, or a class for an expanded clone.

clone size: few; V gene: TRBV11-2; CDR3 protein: CASSYTPGTGEGNEQFF
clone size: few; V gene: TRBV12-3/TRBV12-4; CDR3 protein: CASRSGQGIGGYTF
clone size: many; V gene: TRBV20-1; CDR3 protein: CSASPYTGDQETQYF
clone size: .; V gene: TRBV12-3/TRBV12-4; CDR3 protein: CASRARGDGNQPQHF
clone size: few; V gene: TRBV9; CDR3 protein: CASSVTGGVGETQYF
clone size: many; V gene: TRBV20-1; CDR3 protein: CSARSPYEQYF
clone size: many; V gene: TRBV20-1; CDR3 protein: CSASRQDSNQPQHF
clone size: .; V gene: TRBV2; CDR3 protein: CASSSGYGYTF
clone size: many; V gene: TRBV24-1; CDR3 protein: CATSDFGTGHTGELFF
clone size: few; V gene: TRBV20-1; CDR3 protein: CSARDQLNYGYTF
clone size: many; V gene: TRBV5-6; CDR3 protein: CASSFQVSDEQYF
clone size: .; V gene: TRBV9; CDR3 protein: CASSASGGALTGELFF
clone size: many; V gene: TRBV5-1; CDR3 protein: CASSPGWQEGQPQHF
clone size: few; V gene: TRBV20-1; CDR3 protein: CSARGTSGGQPQHF
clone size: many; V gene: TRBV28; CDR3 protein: CASRSTVGTGFDYGYTF
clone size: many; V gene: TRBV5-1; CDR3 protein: CASSVGRETIEAFF
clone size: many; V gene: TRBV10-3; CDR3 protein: CAISRTSGGAGEQFF
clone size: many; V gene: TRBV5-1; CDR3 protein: CASSFGGDTGELFF
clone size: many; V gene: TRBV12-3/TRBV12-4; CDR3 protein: CASSPLREAFF
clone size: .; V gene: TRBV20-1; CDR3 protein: CSARTPRGGTDTQYF
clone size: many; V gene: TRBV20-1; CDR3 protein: CSARDQRGQGGNTIYF
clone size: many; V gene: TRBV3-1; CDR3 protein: CASSQQGGGYTF
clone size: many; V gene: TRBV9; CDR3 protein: CASTVEGLAGAGELFF
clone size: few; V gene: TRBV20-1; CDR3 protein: CSARKTAVGELFF
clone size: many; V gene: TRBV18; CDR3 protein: CASSPKQRWSFTMNTEAFF
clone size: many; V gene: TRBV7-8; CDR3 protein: CASSSTGTGGYYGYTF
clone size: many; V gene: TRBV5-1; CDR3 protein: CASSPRTDSIAKNIQYF
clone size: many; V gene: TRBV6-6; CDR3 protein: CASSPGGTRSGNTIYF
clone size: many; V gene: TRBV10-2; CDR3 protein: CASSGQGEIDTQYF
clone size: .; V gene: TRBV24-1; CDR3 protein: CATSDLGDGYTF
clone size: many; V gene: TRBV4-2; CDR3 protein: CASSRRGMNTEAFF
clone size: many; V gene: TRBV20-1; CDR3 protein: CSARGTRTSTDTQYF
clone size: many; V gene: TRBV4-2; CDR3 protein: CASSQVDSFYGYTF
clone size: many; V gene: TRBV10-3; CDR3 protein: CAIHQENYGYTF
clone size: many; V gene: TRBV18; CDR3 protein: CASSRESTGLMRGYTF
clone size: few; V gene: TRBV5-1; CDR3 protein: CASSLVGESTDTQYF
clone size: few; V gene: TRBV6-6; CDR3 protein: CASGGQGGNQPQNF
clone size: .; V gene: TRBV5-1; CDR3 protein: CASSLLGPYSNQPQHF
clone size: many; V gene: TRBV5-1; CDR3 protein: CASSFTGQNTGELFF
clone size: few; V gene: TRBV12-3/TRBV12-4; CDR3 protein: CASITQGATEAFF
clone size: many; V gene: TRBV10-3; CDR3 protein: CAISGLAGLVDTQYF
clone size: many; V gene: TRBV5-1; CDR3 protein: CASSLGGGSYEQYF
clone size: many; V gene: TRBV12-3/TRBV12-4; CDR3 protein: CASSWGGTKNIQYF